This T cell receptor beta chain was captured by sequencing in a study of CD8 T cells in Susac syndrome. Comment on this clonotype: As yet, its antigen is unknown.

Reverse transcription of roughly 0.45 to 1 ug RNA used random hexamers. One entry per CDR3 protein, called by TCRdb with MiXCR from the immunoSEQ multiplex PCR reads. The data show under 250,000 distinct CDR3 sequences, approximately 94% seen once. Germline CDR1 GTSNPN, CDR2 SVGIG (reference sequence). The ends lost 6 bases at V and 6 bases at J; junction bases unmatched: 10. This CDR3 is 13 amino acids long. Sequencing of TCR beta was performed on blood CD8+ T cells and on blood CD4+ T cells. Notes on the study in general: There was no clonal expansion in the CD4+ T cell repertoires of Susac syndrome.

V usage is TRBV30 and J usage is TRBJ2-5; 7 nucleotides align to TRBD2. The receptor was isolated from a human donor with Susac syndrome. Material: CD4+ T cells from PBMCs. Here the CDR3 reads CACQAGPGKTQYF. In nucleotides, the CDR3 is TGTGCCTGTCAAGCGGGGCCAGGGAAGACCCAGTACTTC.